Listed below are T cell receptor beta chains from one sample, sequenced in a study of blood T cells in healthy people across ages. One entry per CDR3 protein, called by TCRdb with MiXCR from the 5' RACE reads. The profile shows around 800,000 distinct CDR3 sequences, 40% to 65% of them singletons. Sequences were obtained from blood. The receptor set was obtained from a man older than 75 in good health. Each CDR3 is given with its conserved first and last residue. Fields, in order: J gene, V gene, CDR3 protein.

TRBJ2-7	TRBV10-2	CASREGGSGYEQYF
TRBJ2-7	TRBV10-3	CAISENGDEQYF
TRBJ2-1	TRBV7-9	CASSPWVLAGAHEQFF
TRBJ1-1	TRBV4-1	CASSQIPGLPMGEAFF
TRBJ1-2	TRBV12-3/TRBV12-4	CASRPSGRDGYTF
-	TRBV10-3	CAISEPPGDYEQYF
TRBJ2-7	TRBV20-1	CSASLDSYEQYF
TRBJ2-7	TRBV3-1	CASSQQQGNYEQYF
TRBJ2-7	TRBV28	CASSFPGLAGGPDEQYF
TRBJ1-1	TRBV3-1	CASSLSLGPGTEAFF
TRBJ2-3	TRBV6-5	CASRHGQGTDTQYF
TRBJ2-1	TRBV4-2	CASSPTQGPNEQFF
TRBJ2-1	TRBV18	CASSAGGVSYNEQFF
-	TRBV6-5	CVSSPIDRGQREQYF
TRBJ2-7	TRBV29-1	CSVIATSGTYEQYF
TRBJ2-5	TRBV4-2	CASSPTAYGLMETQYF
TRBJ2-1	TRBV12-3/TRBV12-4	CASSLSLDRGPGEQFF
TRBJ2-7	TRBV10-3	CAISVRSGKNGSYEQYF
TRBJ2-6	TRBV28	CASSLLSLSGANVLTF
TRBJ1-6	TRBV10-3	CAISGTGNSPLHF
TRBJ2-3	TRBV7-3	CASSLTGSTADTQYF
TRBJ2-5	TRBV6-1	CASRLVYQETQYF
TRBJ2-5	TRBV11-3	CASTISQGGTEETQYF
TRBJ2-7	TRBV11-2	CASSLIASHEQYF
TRBJ1-1	TRBV6-2/TRBV6-3	CASLGGELGSTEAFF
TRBJ2-1	TRBV5-5	CASSKGLVSNEQFF
TRBJ1-2	TRBV28	CASSLSGKNYGYTF
TRBJ1-1	TRBV11-2	CASSEGGFGGRRGNTEAFF
TRBJ2-3	TRBV11-2	CASSSTSGRRRYAYF
TRBJ2-1	TRBV7-2	CASSPGGGKFNEQFF
TRBJ2-4	TRBV9	CASSPRLAGSLGNIQYF
TRBJ2-7	TRBV20-1	CSARDGRTSGHEQYF
TRBJ2-7	TRBV7-2	CASNVGLGEQYF
TRBJ2-1	TRBV18	CASSPSTMSSYNEQFF
TRBJ2-1	TRBV2	CASKGSYNEQFF
TRBJ2-3	TRBV3-1	CASSQRVRDTQYF
TRBJ1-5	TRBV18	CASSPGTGRHQPQHF
TRBJ2-1	TRBV27	CASSPTTGPYNEQFF
TRBJ2-5	TRBV20-1	CSASVGVQETQYF
TRBJ2-3	TRBV2	CASSAGLAGEGRYAYF